This TCR beta chain was captured by sequencing in a study of CD8 T cells in Susac syndrome. This clonotype was recorded a few times. A quantity of roughly 0.5 to 1 ug RNA underwent reverse transcription using random hexamers. TCRdb itself ran the immunoSEQ multiplex PCR reads through MiXCR, one entry per CDR3 protein. The data show some 130,000 distinct CDR3 sequences, 91% seen once. Trimming left V 7 bases short and J 7 bases short, with 20 bases between. The CDR3 spans 15 residues. CDR1 SGHRS and CDR2 YFSETQ come from the germline V gene. The sequencing input was CD8+ T cells from PBMCs. The chain employs TRBV5-1 and TRBJ1-4; D possibly corresponds to TRBD1 (6 bases). The TCR was taken from a human donor with multiple sclerosis. The DNA of the CDR3 is TGCGCCAGCGGCCCAGAGGGGGGAATAGCTGAAAAACTGTTTTTT. This gives the protein CASGPEGGIAEKLFF.